A selection of T cell receptor beta chains follows, all from one sample in a study of T cells expressing NK-cell markers. Reanalyzing the 5' RACE reads, TCRdb keeps one entry per CDR3 protein, without DNA. The table for this sample gives some 440,000 distinct CDR3 sequences. Sequencing was done on a sample of blood T cells: a sorted CD56 or NKG2C T cell subset, CD4+ or CD8+ T cells, or bulk PBMC T cells (not recorded which). These receptors all stem from a woman in her fifties or sixties in good health. Each CDR3 is given with its conserved first and last residue. Fields, in order: V gene, J gene, CDR3 protein.

v_gene: TRBV5-1
j_gene: TRBJ1-1
CDR3aa: CASSSSGVANTEAFF

v_gene: TRBV20-1
j_gene: TRBJ2-4
CDR3aa: CSASASASFQNIQYF

v_gene: TRBV6-5
j_gene: TRBJ2-2
CDR3aa: CASSYSRVSRESGELFF

v_gene: TRBV29-1
j_gene: TRBJ2-2
CDR3aa: CSVFLSGRADTGELFF

v_gene: TRBV12-3/TRBV12-4
j_gene: TRBJ2-2
CDR3aa: CASRLEGPGELFF

v_gene: TRBV10-3
j_gene: TRBJ2-2
CDR3aa: CAISVGLAGGTTNTGELFF

v_gene: TRBV4-1
j_gene: TRBJ2-3
CDR3aa: CASSQVTGITDTQYF

v_gene: TRBV12-5
j_gene: TRBJ2-7
CDR3aa: CASGLSARTGPKPTYEQYF

v_gene: TRBV12-3/TRBV12-4
j_gene: TRBJ2-5
CDR3aa: CASSRHLVGSQTQGTQYF

v_gene: TRBV20-1
j_gene: TRBJ2-1
CDR3aa: CSASVGGPITNEQFF

v_gene: TRBV5-1
j_gene: TRBJ1-5
CDR3aa: CASSLSPGQGSQPQHF

v_gene: TRBV6-5
j_gene: TRBJ1-5
CDR3aa: CASSQQQVRGFNQPQHF

v_gene: TRBV19
j_gene: TRBJ1-5
CDR3aa: CASTAWTGGDQPQHF

v_gene: TRBV20-1
j_gene: TRBJ2-3
CDR3aa: CSAPVLAFGDTQYF

v_gene: TRBV2
j_gene: TRBJ1-5
CDR3aa: CATAGGWNQPQHF

v_gene: TRBV7-8
j_gene: TRBJ2-5
CDR3aa: CASSLVGTSETQYF

v_gene: TRBV15
j_gene: TRBJ1-4
CDR3aa: CATSRDLKKLFF